This TCR beta chain stems from a study of blood T cell repertoires in COVID-19. Study background: Both acute and convalescent COVID-19 samples were obtained from the United States, Italy and Spain.

In the original workflow: Amplifying reference gene primers gave estimates of nucleated cell counts. Measured with immunoSEQ multiplex PCR; TCRdb has only the in-frame clones, and not every one. The V and J calls and clone size were taken over from that table, and D and trimming were inferred from the DNA. There are under 250,000 clones in the sample; around four fifths occur only once, and less than 6.5% lies in the top ten. CDR3 length: 13 residues. The germline gives CDR1 SGHTA, CDR2 FQGNSA. V gave up 5 bases and J gave up 4 bases, with 11 bases separating them. This sequence joins TRBV7-2 and TRBJ1-1; no definite D call. This TCR derives from a woman in her sixties who had recovered from COVID-19. The sample comprised peripheral blood. In nucleotides, the CDR3 is TGTGCCAGCAGCCCTACGCGGGGCACTGAAGCTTTCTTT. This codes for CASSPTRGTEAFF.